This record concerns one T cell receptor (beta chain) sequence. What it binds is not known. The read is 3 residues too short to cover the CDR3 end, so that end is filled in from the germline J gene. Clones were sequenced by immunoSEQ multiplex PCR, and TCRdb holds only the in-frame ones, with some missing. This specimen shows approximately 20,000 clones; the ten leading clones hold roughly 3%. The record originates from a study of T cells in women clearing cervical HPV infection. Findings of the study overall: Cases and controls were distinguished at AUC about 0.8 by richness and V genes.

Germline V gene sequence: CDR1 DFQATT, CDR2 SNEGSKA (reference sequence). The CDR3 extends over 13 amino acids. The V and J ends lost 3 bases and 5 bases, in that order; junction bases with no gene match: 5. This sequence originates from a woman between 18 and 69 years old with a cervical HPV16 infection that either progressed to CIN3+ or cleared (not recorded which). Sequences were obtained from blood buffy coat. The gene calls are TRBV20-1 and TRBJ2-5; 8 nucleotides agree with TRBD1. The CDR3 DNA, read in part, is TGCAGTGCTAGTAGGACAGGGAAGGAGACC. This sequence encodes CSASRTGKET. The CDR3 in full is CSASRTGKETQYF.